Listed below are T cell receptor beta chains from one sample, sequenced in a study of OX40 agonist ivuxolimab in advanced cancers. The data were produced by immunoSEQ multiplex PCR, yet TCRdb's version contains in-frame clones alone and is incomplete. The sample contains tens of thousands of clones, more than 85% of which appear only once. Here the sequenced sample was CD4+ or CD8+ T cells sorted from blood, taken in a trial of the OX40 agonist ivuxolimab. These receptors all come from an adult with an advanced solid tumor such as melanoma, head and neck, liver or kidney cancer. Each CDR3 is given with its conserved first and last residue. A D gene is named only where the DNA matches it firmly. Size is stated for part of the rows, as once, few or many counts, or as a class when the clone is expanded.

v_call: TRBV6-1; d_call: TRBD2; j_call: TRBJ2-5; clone_size: .; cdr3_nt: TGTGCCAGCAATCGAGCGGGGCAAGAGACCCAGTACTTC; cdr3_aa: CASNRAGQETQYF
v_call: TRBV5-1; d_call: TRBD2; j_call: TRBJ2-5; clone_size: .; cdr3_nt: TGCGCCAGCAGCTCGAGACTAGCGGGAGGTCAAGAGACCCAGTACTTC; cdr3_aa: CASSSRLAGGQETQYF
v_call: TRBV11-1; d_call: TRBD1; j_call: TRBJ2-7; clone_size: once; cdr3_nt: TGTGCCAGCAGCACGGACAGGGGCCCTTACGAGCAGTACTTC; cdr3_aa: CASSTDRGPYEQYF
v_call: TRBV10-3; d_call: .; j_call: TRBJ1-1; clone_size: .; cdr3_nt: TGTGCCATCAGTGAGTCAAGGAGCGGGGAAGGGGACTCTGAAGCTTTCTTT; cdr3_aa: CAISESRSGEGDSEAFF
v_call: TRBV19; d_call: TRBD1; j_call: TRBJ1-5; clone_size: .; cdr3_nt: TGTGCCAGTAGTACGACAGGGGATAGTCAGCCCCAGCATTTT; cdr3_aa: CASSTTGDSQPQHF
v_call: TRBV6-1; d_call: .; j_call: TRBJ1-1; clone_size: .; cdr3_nt: TGTGCCAGTAATTATATGAACACTGAAGCTTTCTTT; cdr3_aa: CASNYMNTEAFF
v_call: TRBV7-2; d_call: TRBD2; j_call: TRBJ2-3; clone_size: .; cdr3_nt: TGTGCCAGCAGCTCGAAACCACTAGCGGGAAATACGCAGTATTTT; cdr3_aa: CASSSKPLAGNTQYF
v_call: TRBV28; d_call: .; j_call: TRBJ2-2; clone_size: .; cdr3_nt: TGTGCCAGCAGCCCGAGCCCCAGGGAGCTGTTTTTT; cdr3_aa: CASSPSPRELFF
v_call: TRBV7-2; d_call: TRBD2; j_call: TRBJ2-3; clone_size: .; cdr3_nt: TGTGCCAGCAGCTTAGCGCTAGCGGGGACTAGCACAGATACGCAGTATTTT; cdr3_aa: CASSLALAGTSTDTQYF
v_call: TRBV28; d_call: TRBD2; j_call: TRBJ2-3; clone_size: once; cdr3_nt: TGTGCCAGCAGGGGGACTAGCGCTTTCACAGATACGCAGTATTTT; cdr3_aa: CASRGTSAFTDTQYF
v_call: TRBV7-9; d_call: .; j_call: TRBJ2-7; clone_size: .; cdr3_nt: TGTGCCAGCAGCTACGGACTTGGGGGCTACGAGCAGTACTTC; cdr3_aa: CASSYGLGGYEQYF
v_call: TRBV25-1; d_call: TRBD2; j_call: TRBJ2-7; clone_size: .; cdr3_nt: TGTGCCAGCAGGAGGACTAGCGGCTACGAGCAGTACTTC; cdr3_aa: CASRRTSGYEQYF
v_call: TRBV5-1; d_call: .; j_call: TRBJ2-2; clone_size: .; cdr3_nt: TGCGCCAGCAGCTTGGCGGGCCCGGGAGCCGGGGAGCTGTTTTTT; cdr3_aa: CASSLAGPGAGELFF
v_call: TRBV27; d_call: TRBD2; j_call: TRBJ2-5; clone_size: .; cdr3_nt: TGTGCCAGCACTCCACCCGGGGGGGGAGAGACCCAGTACTTC; cdr3_aa: CASTPPGGGETQYF
v_call: TRBV7-2; d_call: TRBD2; j_call: TRBJ2-7; clone_size: once; cdr3_nt: TGTGCCAGCAGCTTAGATGGGCTAGCGGGAGGCAACGAGCAGTACTTC; cdr3_aa: CASSLDGLAGGNEQYF
v_call: TRBV27; d_call: .; j_call: TRBJ2-2; clone_size: .; cdr3_nt: TGTGCCAGCAGTGCCCCCCAGGCGGGCACCGGGGAGCTGTTTTTT; cdr3_aa: CASSAPQAGTGELFF
v_call: TRBV11-2; d_call: TRBD2; j_call: TRBJ2-3; clone_size: .; cdr3_nt: TGTGCCAGCAGCTTACGAATGGGACTAGCTGCAGATACGCAGTATTTT; cdr3_aa: CASSLRMGLAADTQYF
v_call: TRBV6-5; d_call: .; j_call: TRBJ2-7; clone_size: .; cdr3_nt: TGTGCCAGCAGTTACTCGTGGGATTTCCAGGCCTACGAGCAGTACTTC; cdr3_aa: CASSYSWDFQAYEQYF
v_call: TRBV28; d_call: TRBD2; j_call: TRBJ2-5; clone_size: .; cdr3_nt: TGTGCCAGCACCCAAGGGACTAGCGGGAATGACGAGACCCAGTACTTC; cdr3_aa: CASTQGTSGNDETQYF
v_call: TRBV28; d_call: .; j_call: TRBJ1-2; clone_size: few; cdr3_nt: TGTGCCAGCAGTAACCCCACCTATGGCTACACCTTC; cdr3_aa: CASSNPTYGYTF
v_call: TRBV12-5; d_call: .; j_call: TRBJ1-4; clone_size: .; cdr3_nt: TGTGCTAGTGGTTTGGTAGGTCCCTCTAATGAAAAACTGTTTTTT; cdr3_aa: CASGLVGPSNEKLFF
v_call: TRBV5-1; d_call: .; j_call: TRBJ2-2; clone_size: .; cdr3_nt: TGCGCCAGCAGCTTCGGGGACCGAAACACCGGGGAGCTGTTTTTT; cdr3_aa: CASSFGDRNTGELFF
v_call: TRBV7-2; d_call: .; j_call: TRBJ2-3; clone_size: few; cdr3_nt: TGTGCCAGCAGCTTTGCTTTCGGGGATACGCAGTATTTT; cdr3_aa: CASSFAFGDTQYF
v_call: TRBV5-1; d_call: .; j_call: TRBJ2-2; clone_size: .; cdr3_nt: TGCGCCAGCAGCTTGGATATAGCCCCCGGGGAGCTGTTTTTT; cdr3_aa: CASSLDIAPGELFF
v_call: TRBV11-2; d_call: .; j_call: TRBJ2-5; clone_size: .; cdr3_nt: TGTGCCAGCAGCGCGGGACTTGATGAGACCCAGTACTTC; cdr3_aa: CASSAGLDETQYF
v_call: TRBV5-1; d_call: .; j_call: TRBJ2-7; clone_size: .; cdr3_nt: TGCGCCAGCAGCTTGGGTGGGACGCCGTACGAGCAGTACTTC; cdr3_aa: CASSLGGTPYEQYF
v_call: TRBV4-1; d_call: .; j_call: TRBJ2-7; clone_size: .; cdr3_nt: TGCGCCAGCAGCCAACAGGACAGAACCTACGAGCAGTACTTC; cdr3_aa: CASSQQDRTYEQYF
v_call: TRBV5-1; d_call: TRBD2; j_call: TRBJ2-1; clone_size: once; cdr3_nt: TGCGCCAGCAGCCTCAGCGGGAAGGGCTACAATGAGCAGTTCTTC; cdr3_aa: CASSLSGKGYNEQFF
v_call: TRBV27; d_call: .; j_call: TRBJ2-1; clone_size: .; cdr3_nt: TGTGCCAGCAGTTTAGGTATTAGCTACAATGAGCAGTTCTTC; cdr3_aa: CASSLGISYNEQFF
v_call: TRBV6-6; d_call: TRBD1; j_call: TRBJ1-3; clone_size: .; cdr3_nt: TGTGCCAGCAGCCCGACAGGGGGGACTGGAAACACCATATATTTT; cdr3_aa: CASSPTGGTGNTIYF
v_call: TRBV10-2; d_call: TRBD1; j_call: TRBJ1-5; clone_size: .; cdr3_nt: TGCGCCAGCCACAGGGGCGGAGGCAATCAGCCCCAGCATTTT; cdr3_aa: CASHRGGGNQPQHF
v_call: TRBV18; d_call: TRBD2; j_call: TRBJ2-2; clone_size: .; cdr3_nt: TGTGCCAGCTCACCGGGAGTGGAAGCGGGAGTCTCCGGGGAGCTGTTTTTT; cdr3_aa: CASSPGVEAGVSGELFF
v_call: TRBV2; d_call: TRBD1; j_call: TRBJ1-2; clone_size: .; cdr3_nt: TGTGCCAGCAGTAGGGACAGGACGAGCTATGGCTACACCTTC; cdr3_aa: CASSRDRTSYGYTF
v_call: TRBV7-6; d_call: .; j_call: TRBJ2-5; clone_size: .; cdr3_nt: TGTGCCAGCAGCTTAGCCCGGGCAGGAAAGACCCAGTACTTC; cdr3_aa: CASSLARAGKTQYF
v_call: TRBV10-3; d_call: .; j_call: TRBJ2-1; clone_size: .; cdr3_nt: TGTGCCATCAGTGAGGGGAGCGCCTACCCCCGGTATACAAATGAGCAGTTCTTC; cdr3_aa: CAISEGSAYPRYTNEQFF
v_call: TRBV19; d_call: TRBD1; j_call: TRBJ1-4; clone_size: .; cdr3_nt: TGTGCCAGTAGTGTTGGACAGGGGAATCTACTGTTTTTT; cdr3_aa: CASSVGQGNLLFF
v_call: TRBV30; d_call: .; j_call: TRBJ1-1; clone_size: .; cdr3_nt: TGTGCCTGGAGTGTACCAGGGCGAAGGACTGAAGCTTTCTTT; cdr3_aa: CAWSVPGRRTEAFF
v_call: TRBV29-1; d_call: .; j_call: TRBJ2-3; clone_size: .; cdr3_nt: TGCAGCGCTTTGACCGGGAGTCTGTTTAATACGCAGTATTTT; cdr3_aa: CSALTGSLFNTQYF
v_call: TRBV4-3; d_call: TRBD2; j_call: TRBJ2-2; clone_size: .; cdr3_nt: TGCGCCAGCAGCCTTACTCTAGCGGGATCCACCGGGGAGCTGTTTTTT; cdr3_aa: CASSLTLAGSTGELFF
v_call: TRBV6-1; d_call: .; j_call: TRBJ1-5; clone_size: .; cdr3_nt: TGTGCCAGCAGGGAAAAAGTGGGGGCGTACCAGCCCCAGCATTTT; cdr3_aa: CASREKVGAYQPQHF
v_call: TRBV19; d_call: TRBD2; j_call: TRBJ2-1; clone_size: .; cdr3_nt: TGTGCCAGTAGTAAACCGGGACTAGCGGGAGAGTTCCATGAGCAGTTCTTC; cdr3_aa: CASSKPGLAGEFHEQFF
v_call: TRBV30; d_call: .; j_call: TRBJ2-5; clone_size: .; cdr3_nt: TGTGCCTGGAGTGGACAGACACAAGAGACCCAGTACTTC; cdr3_aa: CAWSGQTQETQYF
v_call: TRBV18; d_call: TRBD1; j_call: TRBJ1-5; clone_size: .; cdr3_nt: TGTGCCAGCTCTCAAACCGGGACAGGGGTTAGCAATCAGCCCCAGCATTTT; cdr3_aa: CASSQTGTGVSNQPQHF
v_call: TRBV27; d_call: TRBD1; j_call: TRBJ1-4; clone_size: .; cdr3_nt: TGTGCCAGCAGTTTAGACTTCGGACAGGGGGCGGGAAAACTGTTTTTT; cdr3_aa: CASSLDFGQGAGKLFF
v_call: TRBV6-1; d_call: TRBD1; j_call: TRBJ1-5; clone_size: .; cdr3_nt: TGTGCCACAGAGGGACAGGAGAATCAGCCCCAGCATTTT; cdr3_aa: CATEGQENQPQHF
v_call: TRBV30; d_call: .; j_call: TRBJ2-2; clone_size: few; cdr3_nt: TGTGCCTGGAGTGGCCCAGTTACCGTCGGGGAGCTGTTTTTT; cdr3_aa: CAWSGPVTVGELFF
v_call: TRBV28; d_call: TRBD1; j_call: TRBJ1-2; clone_size: .; cdr3_nt: TGTGCCAGCGGAACAACCGGGACAGGGTTGTATGGCTACACCTTC; cdr3_aa: CASGTTGTGLYGYTF
v_call: TRBV19; d_call: .; j_call: TRBJ2-1; clone_size: .; cdr3_nt: TGTGCCAGTAGCTTCGACGGTGGATACAATGAGCAGTTCTTC; cdr3_aa: CASSFDGGYNEQFF
v_call: TRBV7-9; d_call: .; j_call: TRBJ2-2; clone_size: .; cdr3_nt: TGTGCCAGCGGTCTAGGGGAGCTGTTTTTT; cdr3_aa: CASGLGELFF
v_call: TRBV16; d_call: .; j_call: TRBJ2-1; clone_size: .; cdr3_nt: TGTGCCAGCAGCCAGGGCGGGCTGGCCTACAATGAGCAGTTCTTC; cdr3_aa: CASSQGGLAYNEQFF
v_call: TRBV6-6; d_call: TRBD2; j_call: TRBJ2-7; clone_size: .; cdr3_nt: TGTGCCAGCAGTCCTCGGGAGGGAGGCTACGAGCAGTACTTC; cdr3_aa: CASSPREGGYEQYF
v_call: TRBV30; d_call: TRBD1; j_call: TRBJ2-7; clone_size: .; cdr3_nt: TGTGCCTGGAGTGTAGACCGGACAGGGATAGGGGTCGAGCAGTACTTC; cdr3_aa: CAWSVDRTGIGVEQYF
v_call: TRBV19; d_call: .; j_call: TRBJ2-4; clone_size: .; cdr3_nt: TGTGCCAGTAGTATAGATAGGATAACGGCGGGGCTAGCCAAAAACATTCAGTACTTC; cdr3_aa: CASSIDRITAGLAKNIQYF
v_call: TRBV27; d_call: .; j_call: TRBJ2-7; clone_size: .; cdr3_nt: TGTGCCAGCAGTTTACCTGGGAACGAGCAGTACTTC; cdr3_aa: CASSLPGNEQYF
v_call: TRBV7-2; d_call: TRBD1; j_call: TRBJ2-7; clone_size: .; cdr3_nt: TGTGCCAGCAGCGACAAACAGGGGGTCTACTACGAGCAGTACTTC; cdr3_aa: CASSDKQGVYYEQYF
v_call: TRBV19; d_call: .; j_call: TRBJ2-1; clone_size: .; cdr3_nt: TGTGCCAGTAGTATCCTGGAGAATGAGCAGTTCTTC; cdr3_aa: CASSILENEQFF
v_call: TRBV7-6; d_call: .; j_call: TRBJ2-5; clone_size: .; cdr3_nt: TGTGCCAGCAGCGCCGGGACCGAGGAGACCCAGTACTTC; cdr3_aa: CASSAGTEETQYF
v_call: TRBV19; d_call: TRBD2; j_call: TRBJ2-4; clone_size: once; cdr3_nt: TGTGCCAGTAGTAGCCGGACTAGCGGGAGAGGTGCAGCCAAAAACATTCAGTACTTC; cdr3_aa: CASSSRTSGRGAAKNIQYF
v_call: TRBV19; d_call: TRBD1; j_call: TRBJ1-5; clone_size: .; cdr3_nt: TGTGCCAGTAGACTACAGGGGGCACTTAGCAATCAGCCCCAGCATTTT; cdr3_aa: CASRLQGALSNQPQHF
v_call: TRBV4-1; d_call: .; j_call: TRBJ1-1; clone_size: few; cdr3_nt: TGCGCCAGCAGCCAAGATTTCGGCCCCAGGGACACTGAAGCTTTCTTT; cdr3_aa: CASSQDFGPRDTEAFF